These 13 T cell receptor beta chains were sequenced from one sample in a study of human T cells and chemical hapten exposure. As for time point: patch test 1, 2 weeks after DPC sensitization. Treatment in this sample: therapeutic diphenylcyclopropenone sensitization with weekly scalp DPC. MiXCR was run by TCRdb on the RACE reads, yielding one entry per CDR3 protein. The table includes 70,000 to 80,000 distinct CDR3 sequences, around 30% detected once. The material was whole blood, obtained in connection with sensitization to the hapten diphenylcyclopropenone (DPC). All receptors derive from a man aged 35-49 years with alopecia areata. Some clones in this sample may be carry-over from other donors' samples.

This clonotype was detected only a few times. CDR3 amino acids: CASRSGGSVETQYF. Here the CDR3 DNA reads TGCGCCAGCAGGTCAGGGGGCTCGGTAGAGACCCAGTACTTC. The chain recombines TRBV5-1 with TRBJ2-5, with 8 bases lining up with TRBD1. This CDR3 is built from 14 residues. J was trimmed by 4 bases and V by 5 bases; bases with no gene match: 7. Looked up from germline, CDR1 is SGHRS and CDR2 is YFSETQ.

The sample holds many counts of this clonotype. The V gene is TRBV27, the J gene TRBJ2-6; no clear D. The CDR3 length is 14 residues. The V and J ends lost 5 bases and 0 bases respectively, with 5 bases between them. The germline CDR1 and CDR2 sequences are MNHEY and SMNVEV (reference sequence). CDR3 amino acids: CASSPLSGANVLTF. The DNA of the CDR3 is TGTGCCAGCAGTCCCCTCTCTGGGGCCAACGTCCTGACTTTC. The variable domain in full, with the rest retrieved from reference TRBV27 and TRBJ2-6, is EAQVTQNPRYLITVTGKKLTVTCSQNMNHEYMSWYRQDPGLGLRQIYYSMNVEVTDKGDVPEGYKVSRKEKRNFPLILESPSPNQTSLYFCASSPLSGANVLTFGAGSRLTVL.

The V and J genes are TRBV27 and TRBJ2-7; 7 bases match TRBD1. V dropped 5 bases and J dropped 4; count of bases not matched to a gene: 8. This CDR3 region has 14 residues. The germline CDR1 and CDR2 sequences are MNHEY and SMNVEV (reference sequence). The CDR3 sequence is CASSPLQGPYEQYF. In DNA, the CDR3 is TGTGCCAGCAGTCCCCTACAGGGGCCTTACGAGCAGTACTTC.

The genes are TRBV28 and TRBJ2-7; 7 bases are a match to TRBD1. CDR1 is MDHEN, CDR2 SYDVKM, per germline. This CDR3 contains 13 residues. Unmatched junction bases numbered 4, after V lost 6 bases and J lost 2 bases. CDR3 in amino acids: CASRDRVTYEQYF. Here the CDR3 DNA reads TGTGCCAGCAGAGACAGGGTTACCTACGAGCAGTACTTC.

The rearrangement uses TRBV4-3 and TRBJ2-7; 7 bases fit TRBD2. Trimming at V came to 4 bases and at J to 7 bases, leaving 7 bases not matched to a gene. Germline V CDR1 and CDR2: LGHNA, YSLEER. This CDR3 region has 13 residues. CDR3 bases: TGCGCCAGCAGCCGAACTGGGGGGGGTGAGCAGTACTTC. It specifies CASSRTGGGEQYF.

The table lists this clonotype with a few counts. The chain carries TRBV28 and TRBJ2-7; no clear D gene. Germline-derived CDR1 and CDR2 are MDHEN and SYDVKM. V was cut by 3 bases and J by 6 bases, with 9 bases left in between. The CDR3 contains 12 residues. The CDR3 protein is CASSFSATEQYF. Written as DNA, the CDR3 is TGTGCCAGCAGTTTCAGCGCCACCGAGCAGTACTTC. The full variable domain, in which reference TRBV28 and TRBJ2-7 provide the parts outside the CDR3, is DVKVTQSSRYLVKRTGEKVFLECVQDMDHENMFWYRQDPGLGLRLIYFSYDVKMKEKGDIPEGYSVSREKKERFSLILESASTNQTSMYLCASSFSATEQYFGPGTRLTVT.

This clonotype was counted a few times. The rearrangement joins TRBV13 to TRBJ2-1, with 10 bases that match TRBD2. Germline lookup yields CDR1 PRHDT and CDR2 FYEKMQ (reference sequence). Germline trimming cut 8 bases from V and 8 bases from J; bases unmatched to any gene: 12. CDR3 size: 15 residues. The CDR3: CASCAVSGRCDEQFF. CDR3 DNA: TGTGCCAGCTGTGCCGTTAGCGGGAGGTGCGATGAGCAGTTCTTC.

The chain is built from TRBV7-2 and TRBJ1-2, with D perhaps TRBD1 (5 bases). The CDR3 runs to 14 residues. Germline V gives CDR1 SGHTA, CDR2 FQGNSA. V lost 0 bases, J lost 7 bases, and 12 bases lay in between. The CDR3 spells CASSLAFQGGGYTF. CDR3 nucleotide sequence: TGTGCCAGCAGCTTAGCGTTCCAGGGTGGTGGCTACACCTTC.

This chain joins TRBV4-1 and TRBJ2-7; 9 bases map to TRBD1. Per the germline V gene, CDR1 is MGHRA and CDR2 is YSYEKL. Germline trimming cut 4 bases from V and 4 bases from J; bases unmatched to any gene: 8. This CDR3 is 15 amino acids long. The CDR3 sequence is CASSLSQGAIYEQYF. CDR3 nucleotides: TGCGCCAGCAGCCTCTCACAGGGGGCTATATACGAGCAGTACTTC.

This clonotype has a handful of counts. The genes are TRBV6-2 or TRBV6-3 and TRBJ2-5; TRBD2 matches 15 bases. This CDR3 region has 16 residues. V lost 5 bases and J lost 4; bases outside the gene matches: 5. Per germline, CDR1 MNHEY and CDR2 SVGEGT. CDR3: CASSPRTSGRGETQYF. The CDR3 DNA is TGTGCCAGCAGTCCCAGGACTAGCGGGAGGGGAGAGACCCAGTACTTC.

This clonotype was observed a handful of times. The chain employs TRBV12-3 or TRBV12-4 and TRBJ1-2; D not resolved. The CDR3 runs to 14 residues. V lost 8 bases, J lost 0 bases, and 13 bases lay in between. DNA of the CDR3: TGTGCCAGCGCCATAGCCCAGACTAACTATGGCTACACCTTC. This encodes CASAIAQTNYGYTF.

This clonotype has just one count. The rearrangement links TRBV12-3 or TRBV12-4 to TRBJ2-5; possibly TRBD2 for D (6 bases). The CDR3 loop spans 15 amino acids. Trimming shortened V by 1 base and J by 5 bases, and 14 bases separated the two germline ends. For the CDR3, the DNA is TGTGCCAGCAGTTTAGGTCGGGGGATGGGGGAGACCCAGTACTTC. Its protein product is CASSLGRGMGETQYF.

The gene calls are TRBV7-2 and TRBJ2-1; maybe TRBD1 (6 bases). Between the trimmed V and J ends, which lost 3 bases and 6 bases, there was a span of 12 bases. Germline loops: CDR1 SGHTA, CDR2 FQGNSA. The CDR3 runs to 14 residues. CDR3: CASSFVGTSNEQFF. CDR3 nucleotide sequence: TGTGCCAGCAGCTTTGTCGGGACAAGCAATGAGCAGTTCTTC.